The 20 T cell receptor beta chains below all came from one sample that was sequenced in a study of vaccination and CD4 T cells after COVID-19. Cultured CD4+ T cell DNA underwent sequencing with the Oncomine TCR Beta short-read assay. TCRdb re-called the PCR reads with MiXCR, one entry per CDR3 protein. This repertoire shows 4,100 or so distinct CDR3 sequences, 29% found once; its top ten account for about 45%. Treatment specified: approximately nine-day PBMC culture with coronavirus spike peptide pools or control peptides (ViraFEST assay). Researchers collected the unexposed donor's CD4+ T cells before the COVID-19 pandemic (2011-2018). Antigen specificity for these receptors is unknown. The sequencing sample was made of CD4+ T cells from blood, cultured in vitro. Receptor source: a human donor in good health.

In its sample, this clonotype was seen a few times. This chain links TRBV30 with TRBJ2-7; 7 nucleotides line up with TRBD2. CDR1 is GTSNPN, CDR2 SVGIG, per germline (reference sequence). The CDR3 is 14 amino acids. V shed 2 bases and J 4 bases; nucleotides not matched to a gene: 8. The CDR3 DNA reads TGTGCCTGGAGTCGTACTCGGCGGGGGTACGAGCAGTACTTC. Amino acids: CAWSRTRRGYEQYF.

This chain links TRBV11-2 with TRBJ2-2; tentative D call: TRBD2 (6 bases). Between the trimmed V and J ends, which lost 2 bases and 4 bases, there was a span of 20 bases. CDR1 is SGHAT, CDR2 FQNNGV, per germline. The CDR3 extends over 18 amino acids. The CDR3 bases are TGTGCCAGCAGCTTACTACGGAGGGGCCACCATCGCACCGGGGAGCTGTTTTTT. As protein: CASSLLRRGHHRTGELFF.

V is TRBV10-2 and J is TRBJ1-2; D is undetermined. Trimming pared 2 bases from V and 8 bases from J, leaving 9 bases between. There are 12 residues in the CDR3. CDR1 and CDR2 (germline): WSHSY, SAAADI. The CDR3 loop is CASSEEGLGYTF. CDR3 nucleotide sequence: TGCGCCAGCAGTGAGGAAGGCCTAGGCTACACCTTC.

The genes are TRBV20-1 and TRBJ1-5; D gene unclear. The CDR3 covers 14 residues. Between the trimmed V and J ends, which lost 3 bases and 2 bases, there was a span of 11 bases. CDR1 and CDR2 (germline): DFQATT, SNEGSKA (reference sequence). The CDR3 region has the DNA TGCAGTGCTAGGAGCTCTCAGGGCAATCAGCCCCAGCATTTT. It yields the protein CSARSSQGNQPQHF.

This clonotype has only one observation. This sequence joins TRBV7-2 and TRBJ1-2; D call uncertain. From germline, CDR1 is SGHTA and CDR2 FQGNSA. The CDR3 is 15 residues long. The V end lost 5 bases, the J end lost 0 bases, and 13 bases lay between the germline ends. As DNA, the CDR3 is TGTGCCAGCAGCCTCGCAGGCCCCTCTAACTATGGCTACACCTTC. This translates into CASSLAGPSNYGYTF.

The rearrangement uses TRBV7-8 and TRBJ2-7; 7 bases agree with TRBD1. Germline V gives CDR1 SGHVS, CDR2 FQNEAQ. J was trimmed by 4 bases and V by 3 bases; bases with no gene match: 3. The CDR3 extends over 13 amino acids. The CDR3 DNA is TGTGCCAGCAGCTTGGGGACAGTTTACGAGCAGTACTTC. This encodes CASSLGTVYEQYF.

This chain uses TRBV20-1 with TRBJ2-3; TRBD1 aligns across 7 bases. The junction had 10 bases not matched to a gene; V was cut back by 3 bases and J by 4 bases. Germline CDR1 is DFQATT and CDR2 is SNEGSKA (reference sequence). This CDR3 is 15 amino acids long. The CDR3 coding sequence is TGCAGTGCTAGGGTTTACAGGGGTGAGGCAGATACGCAGTATTTT. Its protein product is CSARVYRGEADTQYF.

The chain joins TRBV20-1 to TRBJ1-2, with D unclear. This CDR3 contains 16 residues. V lost 1 base, J lost 3 bases, and 18 bases lay in between. From germline, CDR1 is DFQATT and CDR2 SNEGSKA (reference sequence). CDR3: CSARALRSGRDYGYTF. Written as DNA, the CDR3 is TGCAGTGCTAGAGCCCTTCGTAGCGGGCGGGACTATGGCTACACCTTC.

The chain links TRBV28 to TRBJ2-6, with D maybe TRBD2 (7 bases). The CDR3 totals 16 residues. CDR1 MDHEN and CDR2 SYDVKM come from the germline V gene. V dropped 7 bases and J dropped 2 bases, with 15 bases sitting between them. Here the CDR3 reads CASTFGGLPGANVLTF. The CDR3 nucleotides read TGTGCCAGCACCTTCGGGGGGCTGCCTGGGGCCAACGTCCTGACTTTC. Filled out from reference TRBV28 and TRBJ2-6, the complete variable domain reads DVKVTQSSRYLVKRTGEKVFLECVQDMDHENMFWYRQDPGLGLRLIYFSYDVKMKEKGDIPEGYSVSREKKERFSLILESASTNQTSMYLCASTFGGLPGANVLTFGAGSRLTVL.

This clonotype was seen a few times. The CDR3 nucleotides are TGTGCCAGCAGCGATCTGACAACGGCTTTCAATCAGCCCCAGCATTTT. It is translated as CASSDLTTAFNQPQHF. The V gene is TRBV5-4, the J gene TRBJ1-5; D is uncertain. Between the trimmed V and J ends, which lost 4 bases and 3 bases, there was a span of 17 bases. Germline V gene lookup returns CDR1 SGHNT and CDR2 YYREEE (reference sequence). The CDR3 has 16 residues.

The gene calls are TRBV10-3 and TRBJ2-3, with 13 bases lining up with TRBD2. The CDR3 contains 16 residues. The V gene end was trimmed by 8 bases and the J gene end by 0 bases; junction bases not matched to a gene: 5. Germline V CDR1 and CDR2: ENHRY, SYGVKD. The CDR3 spells CAISPGLAGSTDTQYF. CDR3 coding DNA: TGTGCCATCTCCCCGGGACTAGCGGGAAGCACAGATACGCAGTATTTT.

The chain combines TRBV6-1 with TRBJ2-7; no clear D gene. Looked up from germline, CDR1 is MNHNS and CDR2 is SASEGT. The CDR3 has 12 amino acids. Trimming took 6 bases from V and 9 from J, leaving 15 bases between them. The CDR3, as DNA: TGTGCCAGCAGAGACAAAAATCGGCGGCAGTACTTC. It codes for CASRDKNRRQYF.

Only a few counts were recorded for this clonotype. The chain couples TRBV7-8 to TRBJ2-3; possibly TRBD1 for D (5 bases). V lost 1 base and J 1 base, leaving 6 bases between the germline ends. Looked up from germline, CDR1 is SGHVS and CDR2 is FQNEAQ. CDR3 length: 14 residues. The CDR3 coding sequence is TGTGCCAGCAGCTTAGTGGGGCGCACAGATACGCAGTATTTT. It translates to CASSLVGRTDTQYF.

In this sample, this clonotype turned up a few times. The chain uses TRBV6-1 and TRBJ1-5; D may be TRBD1 (5 bases). Germline loops: CDR1 MNHNS, CDR2 SASEGT. The CDR3 totals 13 residues. V was pared by 6 bases and J by 5 bases, with 11 bases between. Written as DNA, the CDR3 is TGTGCCAGCAGCGTACAGGAGGATCAGCCCCAGCATTTT. Its protein is CASSVQEDQPQHF.

The chain recombines TRBV9 with TRBJ2-7; D remains ambiguous. The length of the CDR3 is 13 residues. Deletions cut 0 bases from V and 1 base from J, with 5 bases between. The germline CDR1 and CDR2 sequences are SGDLS and YYNGEE. In nucleotides, the CDR3 is TGTGCCAGCAGCGTAGAACTTTCCTACGAGCAGTACTTC. Amino acid sequence: CASSVELSYEQYF.

The gene calls are TRBV10-3 and TRBJ2-3; possible D gene TRBD2, 6 bases. The CDR3 length is 13 residues. V dropped 7 bases and J dropped 5 bases, with 13 bases sitting between them. The germline V gene has CDR1 ENHRY and CDR2 SYGVKD. The CDR3 coding sequence is TGTGCCATCACTAGCGATTCGGTAGATACGCAGTATTTT. Its translation is CAITSDSVDTQYF.

The V gene is TRBV7-2, the J gene TRBJ2-7, with TRBD1 identical over 9 bases. J gave up 12 bases and V 5 bases, and 8 bases lay outside the gene matches. The CDR3 sequence is 12 residues long. Germline loops: CDR1 SGHTA, CDR2 FQGNSA. The CDR3 DNA reads as TGTGCCAGCAGCCCCGGGACAGGGATTCCGTACTTC. It translates to CASSPGTGIPYF. The variable domain in full, with the rest retrieved from reference TRBV7-2 and TRBJ2-7, is GAGVSQSPSNKVTEKGKDVELRCDPISGHTALYWYRQSLGQGLEFLIYFQGNSAPDKSGLPSDRFSAERTGGSVSTLTIQRTQQEDSAVYLCASSPGTGIPYFGPGTRLTVT.

This rearrangement joins TRBV12-3 or TRBV12-4 to TRBJ1-2; TRBD1 agrees at 8 bases. The trim removed 5 bases at V and 5 bases at J, leaving 7 bases unmatched. CDR3 length equals 14 residues. The DNA of the CDR3 is TGTGCCAGCAGTCCCCTCGGACAGGGTTATGGCTACACCTTC. Its protein product is CASSPLGQGYGYTF.

This clonotype was seen a handful of times. The gene calls are TRBV11-3 and TRBJ1-2; D unresolved. The CDR3 runs 13 residues. From germline, CDR1 is SGHNT and CDR2 YENEEA. V was pared by 4 bases and J by 8 bases, with 14 bases between. CDR3 sequence reads: CASSSTTNGGYTF. The CDR3 DNA sequence: TGTGCCAGCAGCTCCACGACGAACGGCGGCTACACCTTC.

This clonotype was picked up a small number of times. This sequence joins TRBV15 and TRBJ2-7, with TRBD1 identical over 8 bases. There are 17 residues in the CDR3. Trimming removed 5 bases from V and 0 bases from J; junction bases left unmatched: 12. Germline V gene lookup returns CDR1 LNHNV and CDR2 YYDKDF (reference sequence). The CDR3 sequence: CATSDEFTGTGSYEQYF. The CDR3 DNA reads TGTGCCACCAGCGATGAGTTTACCGGGACAGGCTCCTACGAGCAGTACTTC.